This T cell receptor (beta chain) was sequenced in a study of Ad26.COV2.S vaccination and SARS-CoV-2 variants. Method: immunoSEQ multiplex PCR; TCRdb's copy keeps in-frame clones and lacks some. The profile shows 250,000 or so clones, around 88% of them singletons. Treatment: about 20 received Ad26.COV2.S at low or high dose, single or two shots; several received placebo; per-sample allocation not given. Sampling was done on day 63 after the first vaccine or placebo injection. Trimming shortened V by 2 bases and J by 0 bases, and 6 bases separated the two germline ends. This CDR3 is 14 amino acids long. Germline lookup yields CDR1 SGHTA and CDR2 FQGNSA.

This TCR was sampled from a person between 18 and 65 years old who received the Ad26.COV2.S COVID-19 vaccine or a placebo. The chain couples TRBV7-2 to TRBJ2-3; D remains ambiguous. Sequencing was performed on peripheral blood, taken in a trial of Ad26.COV2.S vaccine versus placebo. CDR3 DNA: TGTGCCAGCAGCTTACGGGCAAGCACAGATACGCAGTATTTT. Protein sequence: CASSLRASTDTQYF.